This TCR beta chain came from a study of beta chain features in type 1 diabetes. The whole isolated RNA underwent reverse transcription, so sequencing captured expressed TCRB transcripts. Only in-frame clones appear in the TCRdb table, and some are missing; sequencing was by immunoSEQ multiplex PCR. The data show just over 600,000 clones, with less than 20% seen just once and approximately 0.093% held by the top ten. The germline V gene encodes CDR1 DFQATT and CDR2 SNEGSKA (reference sequence). CDR3 size: 10 residues. V was cut by 5 bases and J by 7 bases, with 3 bases left in between. This clonotype originated in a man between 18 and 29 years old in good health. The chain carries TRBV20-1 and TRBJ1-6, with D hard to call. The sample was naive CD4+ T cells from blood. The CDR3 region has the DNA TGCAGTGCTCTGAATTCACCCCTCCACTTT. This encodes CSALNSPLHF.